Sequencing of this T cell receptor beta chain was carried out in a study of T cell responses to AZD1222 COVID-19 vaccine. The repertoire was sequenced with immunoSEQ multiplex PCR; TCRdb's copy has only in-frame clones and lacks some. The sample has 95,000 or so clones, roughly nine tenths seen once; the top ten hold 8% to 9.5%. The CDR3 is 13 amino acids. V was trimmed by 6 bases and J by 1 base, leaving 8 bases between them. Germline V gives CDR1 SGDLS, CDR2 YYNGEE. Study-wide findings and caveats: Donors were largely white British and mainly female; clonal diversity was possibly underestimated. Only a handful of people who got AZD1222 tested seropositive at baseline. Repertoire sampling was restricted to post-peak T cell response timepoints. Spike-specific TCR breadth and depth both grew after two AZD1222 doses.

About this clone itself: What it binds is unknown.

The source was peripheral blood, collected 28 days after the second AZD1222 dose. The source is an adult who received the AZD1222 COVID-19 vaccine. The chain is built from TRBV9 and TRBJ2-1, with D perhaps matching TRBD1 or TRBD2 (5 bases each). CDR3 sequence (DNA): TGTGCCAGCACTGGGGGTTCCTACAATGAGCAGTTCTTC. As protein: CASTGGSYNEQFF.